This entry is about one T cell receptor beta chain. The data were obtained in a study of T cells in Graves' hyperthyroidism and ophthalmopathy. RNA transcripts gave rise to amplified TCR beta CDR3 regions. During a first-round RT-PCR of the TCR CDR3, the HTBI primer set was used. Each CDR3 protein gets one entry after TCRdb re-called the multiplex PCR reads with MiXCR. The sample lists hundreds of thousands of distinct CDR3 sequences, just over 45% occurring once. The clonotype comes from a woman aged 18 to 35 with Graves' hyperthyroidism. The sample was peripheral blood or thyroid tissue (not recorded which).

The CDR3, as DNA: TGTGCCACCAGTGATGTGACTAGCGGGAGCCACGGGGAGCTGTTTTTT. This sequence encodes CATSDVTSGSHGELFF. The chain joins TRBV24-1 to TRBJ2-2, with 12 bases matching TRBD2. Looked up from germline, CDR1 is KGHDR and CDR2 is SFDVKD. V shed 3 bases, J shed 7 bases, and the junction held 5 bases outside the gene matches. CDR3 length: 16 residues.